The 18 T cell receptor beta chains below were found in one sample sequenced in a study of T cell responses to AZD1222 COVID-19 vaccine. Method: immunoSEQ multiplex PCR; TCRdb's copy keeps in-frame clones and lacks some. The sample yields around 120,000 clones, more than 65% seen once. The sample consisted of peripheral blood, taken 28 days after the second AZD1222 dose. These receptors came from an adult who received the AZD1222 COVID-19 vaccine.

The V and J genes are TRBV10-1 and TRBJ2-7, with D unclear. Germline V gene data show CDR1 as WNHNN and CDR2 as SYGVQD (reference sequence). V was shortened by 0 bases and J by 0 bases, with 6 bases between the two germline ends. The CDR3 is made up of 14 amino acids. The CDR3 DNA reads TGCGCCAGCAGTGAGTCTTTATCCTCCTACGAGCAGTACTTC. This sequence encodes CASSESLSSYEQYF.

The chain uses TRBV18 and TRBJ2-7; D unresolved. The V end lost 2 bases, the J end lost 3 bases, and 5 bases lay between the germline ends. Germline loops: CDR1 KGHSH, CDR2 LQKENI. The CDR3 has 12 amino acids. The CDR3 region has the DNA TGTGCCAGCTCACCAATGAGCTACGAGCAGTACTTC. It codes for CASSPMSYEQYF.

The CDR3 DNA follows: TGTGCCAGCAGCTTAAGGAGGGGGGCTGAAGCTTTCTTT. Protein product: CASSLRRGAEAFF. The chain carries TRBV7-2 and TRBJ1-1, with D possibly TRBD1 on 6 matching bases. Trimming took off 2 bases at V and 6 bases at J, with 10 bases between the two ends. The V gene's germline CDR1 is SGHTA and CDR2 FQGNSA. The CDR3 sequence is 13 residues long.

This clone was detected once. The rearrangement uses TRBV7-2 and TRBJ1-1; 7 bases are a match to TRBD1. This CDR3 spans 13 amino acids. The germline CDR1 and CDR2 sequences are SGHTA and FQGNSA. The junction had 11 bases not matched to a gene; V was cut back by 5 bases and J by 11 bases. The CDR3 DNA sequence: TGTGCCAGCAGCAACCTCCAGGGGGGGTGGGCTTTCTTT. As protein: CASSNLQGGWAFF.

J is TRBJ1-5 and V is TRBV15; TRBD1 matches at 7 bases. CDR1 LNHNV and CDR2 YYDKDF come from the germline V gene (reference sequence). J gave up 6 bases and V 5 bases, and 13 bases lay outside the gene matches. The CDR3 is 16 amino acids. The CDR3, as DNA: TGTGCCACCAGCGCAAGGGGAGGGGGCGGGGGTCAGCCCCAGCATTTT. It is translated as CATSARGGGGGQPQHF.

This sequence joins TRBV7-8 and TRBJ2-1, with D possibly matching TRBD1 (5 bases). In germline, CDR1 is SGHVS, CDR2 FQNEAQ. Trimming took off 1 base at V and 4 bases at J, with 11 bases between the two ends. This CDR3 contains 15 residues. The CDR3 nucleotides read TGTGCCAGCAGCTTAGGACAGCCAGAATACAATGAGCAGTTCTTC. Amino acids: CASSLGQPEYNEQFF.

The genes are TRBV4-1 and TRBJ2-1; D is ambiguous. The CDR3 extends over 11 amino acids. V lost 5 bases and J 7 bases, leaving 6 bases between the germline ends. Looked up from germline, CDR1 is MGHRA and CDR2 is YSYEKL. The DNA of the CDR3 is TGCGCCAGCAGCACCTGGAATGAGCAGTTCTTC. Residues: CASSTWNEQFF.

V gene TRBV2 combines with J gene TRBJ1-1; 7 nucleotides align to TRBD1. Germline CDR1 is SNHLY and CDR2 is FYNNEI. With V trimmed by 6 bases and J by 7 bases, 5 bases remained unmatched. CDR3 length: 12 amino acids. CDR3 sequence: CASRDRQGEAFF. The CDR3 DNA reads TGTGCCAGCAGAGATAGACAGGGTGAAGCTTTCTTT.

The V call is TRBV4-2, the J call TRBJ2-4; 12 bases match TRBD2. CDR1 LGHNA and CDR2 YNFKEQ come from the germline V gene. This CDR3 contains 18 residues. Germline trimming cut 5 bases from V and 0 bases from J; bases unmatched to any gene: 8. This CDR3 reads CASSERTSGEIAKNIQYF. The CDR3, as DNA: TGTGCCAGCAGCGAACGGACTAGCGGGGAAATAGCCAAAAACATTCAGTACTTC.

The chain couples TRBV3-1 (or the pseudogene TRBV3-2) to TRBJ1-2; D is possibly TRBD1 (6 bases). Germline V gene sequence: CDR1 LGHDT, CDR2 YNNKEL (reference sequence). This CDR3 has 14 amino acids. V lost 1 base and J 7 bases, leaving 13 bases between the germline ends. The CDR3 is CASSQVGGLLGYTF. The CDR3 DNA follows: TGTGCCAGCAGCCAAGTCGGGGGGCTGCTTGGCTACACCTTC.

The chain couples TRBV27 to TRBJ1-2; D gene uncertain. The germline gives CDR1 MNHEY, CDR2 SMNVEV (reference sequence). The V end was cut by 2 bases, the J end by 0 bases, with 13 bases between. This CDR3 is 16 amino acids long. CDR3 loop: CASSLNPSRANYGYTF. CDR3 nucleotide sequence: TGTGCCAGCAGTTTAAACCCGTCCAGAGCTAACTATGGCTACACCTTC.

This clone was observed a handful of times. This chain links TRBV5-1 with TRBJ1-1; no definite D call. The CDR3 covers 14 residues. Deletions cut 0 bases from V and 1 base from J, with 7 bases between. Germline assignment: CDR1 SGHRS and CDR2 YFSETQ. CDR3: CASSLDRRNTEAFF. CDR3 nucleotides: TGCGCCAGCAGCTTGGATAGGAGGAACACTGAAGCTTTCTTT.

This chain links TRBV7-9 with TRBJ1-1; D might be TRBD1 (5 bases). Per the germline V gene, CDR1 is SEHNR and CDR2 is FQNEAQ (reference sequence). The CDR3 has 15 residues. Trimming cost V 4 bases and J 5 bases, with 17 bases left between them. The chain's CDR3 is CASSSNWWPGTEAFF. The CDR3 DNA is TGTGCCAGCAGCTCAAACTGGTGGCCAGGGACTGAAGCTTTCTTT. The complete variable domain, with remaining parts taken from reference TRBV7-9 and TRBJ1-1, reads DTGVSQNPRHKITKRGQNVTFRCDPISEHNRLYWYRQTLGQGPEFLTYFQNEAQLEKSRLLSDRFSAERPKGSFSTLEIQRTEQGDSAMYLCASSSNWWPGTEAFFGQGTRLTVV.

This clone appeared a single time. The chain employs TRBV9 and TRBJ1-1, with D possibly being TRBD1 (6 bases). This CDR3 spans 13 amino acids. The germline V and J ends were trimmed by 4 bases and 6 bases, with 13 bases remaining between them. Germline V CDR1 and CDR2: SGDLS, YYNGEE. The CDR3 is CASSPSRGAEAFF. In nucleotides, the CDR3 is TGTGCCAGCAGCCCCAGTAGGGGGGCTGAAGCTTTCTTT.

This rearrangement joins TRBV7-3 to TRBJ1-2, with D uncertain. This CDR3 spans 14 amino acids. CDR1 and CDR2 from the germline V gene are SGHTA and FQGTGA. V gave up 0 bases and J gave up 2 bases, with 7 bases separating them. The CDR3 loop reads CASSLTGPNYGYTF. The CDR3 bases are TGTGCCAGCAGCTTAACCGGACCGAACTATGGCTACACCTTC.

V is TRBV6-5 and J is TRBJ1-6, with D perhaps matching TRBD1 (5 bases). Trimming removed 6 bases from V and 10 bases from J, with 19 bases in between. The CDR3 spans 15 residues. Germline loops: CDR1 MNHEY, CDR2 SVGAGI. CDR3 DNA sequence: TGTGCCAGCAGGCGGGACTCCGGGGGGTGGTCACCCCTCCACTTT. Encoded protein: CASRRDSGGWSPLHF.

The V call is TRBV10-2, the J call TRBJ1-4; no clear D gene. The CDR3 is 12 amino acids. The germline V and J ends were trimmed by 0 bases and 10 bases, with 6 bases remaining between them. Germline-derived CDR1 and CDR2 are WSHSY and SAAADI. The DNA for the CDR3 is TGCGCCAGCAGTGAGTCCCGTGCAAAACTGTTTTTT. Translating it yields CASSESRAKLFF.

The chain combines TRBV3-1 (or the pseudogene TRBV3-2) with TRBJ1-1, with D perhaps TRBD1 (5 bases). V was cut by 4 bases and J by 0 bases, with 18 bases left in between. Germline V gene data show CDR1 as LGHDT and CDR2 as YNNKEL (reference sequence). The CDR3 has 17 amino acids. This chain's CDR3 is CASSPRSGKFMNTEAFF. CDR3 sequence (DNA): TGTGCCAGCAGCCCGAGATCAGGGAAGTTCATGAACACTGAAGCTTTCTTT.